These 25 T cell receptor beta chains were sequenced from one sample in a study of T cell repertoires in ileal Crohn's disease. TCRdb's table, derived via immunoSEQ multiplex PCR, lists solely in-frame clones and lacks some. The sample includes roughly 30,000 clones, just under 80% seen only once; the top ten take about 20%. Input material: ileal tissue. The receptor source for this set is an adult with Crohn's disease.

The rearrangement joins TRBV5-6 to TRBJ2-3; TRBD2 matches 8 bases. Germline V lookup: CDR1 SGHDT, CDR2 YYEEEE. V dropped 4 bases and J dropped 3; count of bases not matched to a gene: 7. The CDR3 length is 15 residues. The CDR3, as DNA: TGTGCCAGCAGCCTTAACGGGAGGGCAACAGATACGCAGTATTTT. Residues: CASSLNGRATDTQYF.

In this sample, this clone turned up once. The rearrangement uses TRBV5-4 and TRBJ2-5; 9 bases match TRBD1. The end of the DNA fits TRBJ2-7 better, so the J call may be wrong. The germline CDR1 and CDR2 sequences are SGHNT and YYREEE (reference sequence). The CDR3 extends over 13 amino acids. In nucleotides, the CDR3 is TGTGCCAGCAGCCACCGGGACAGGGACGAGCAGTACTTC. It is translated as CASSHRDRDEQYF.

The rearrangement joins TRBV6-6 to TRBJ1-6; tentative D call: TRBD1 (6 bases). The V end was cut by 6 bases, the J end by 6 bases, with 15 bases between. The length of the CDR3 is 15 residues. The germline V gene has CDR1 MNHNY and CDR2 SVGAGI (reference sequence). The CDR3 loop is CASRATGQTNSPLHF. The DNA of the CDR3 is TGTGCCAGCAGGGCTACCGGACAGACTAATTCACCCCTCCACTTT.

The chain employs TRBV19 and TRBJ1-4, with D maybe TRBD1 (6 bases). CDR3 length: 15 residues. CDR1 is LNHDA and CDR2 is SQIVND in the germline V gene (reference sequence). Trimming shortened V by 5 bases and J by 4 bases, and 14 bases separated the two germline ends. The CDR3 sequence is CASSSWTASNEKLFF. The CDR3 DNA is TGTGCCAGTAGTTCCTGGACAGCTAGTAATGAAAAACTGTTTTTT.

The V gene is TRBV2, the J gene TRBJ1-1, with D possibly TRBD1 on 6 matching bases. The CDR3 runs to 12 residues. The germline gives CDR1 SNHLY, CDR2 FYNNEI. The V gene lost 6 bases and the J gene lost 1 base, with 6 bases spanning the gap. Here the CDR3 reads CASRQGNTEAFF. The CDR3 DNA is TGTGCCAGCAGACAGGGGAACACTGAAGCTTTCTTT.

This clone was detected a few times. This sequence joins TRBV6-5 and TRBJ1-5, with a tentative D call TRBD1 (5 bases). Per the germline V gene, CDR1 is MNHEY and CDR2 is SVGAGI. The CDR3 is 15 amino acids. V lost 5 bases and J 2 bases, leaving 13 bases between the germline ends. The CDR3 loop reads CASSPGGIGNQPQHF. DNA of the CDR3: TGTGCCAGCAGTCCCGGGGGTATCGGCAATCAGCCCCAGCATTTT.

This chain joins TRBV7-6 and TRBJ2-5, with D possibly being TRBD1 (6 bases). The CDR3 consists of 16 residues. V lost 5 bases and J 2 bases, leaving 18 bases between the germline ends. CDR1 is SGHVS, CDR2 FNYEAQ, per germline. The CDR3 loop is CASSTPGQSIQETQYF. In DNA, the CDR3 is TGTGCCAGCAGCACACCAGGACAGAGCATACAAGAGACCCAGTACTTC.

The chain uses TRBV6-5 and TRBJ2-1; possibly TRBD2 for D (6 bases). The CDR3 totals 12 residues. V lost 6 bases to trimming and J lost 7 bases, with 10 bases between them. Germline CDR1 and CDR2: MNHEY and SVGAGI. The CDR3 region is CASRRRDNEQFF. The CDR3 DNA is TGTGCCAGCAGACGGCGGGATAATGAGCAGTTCTTC.

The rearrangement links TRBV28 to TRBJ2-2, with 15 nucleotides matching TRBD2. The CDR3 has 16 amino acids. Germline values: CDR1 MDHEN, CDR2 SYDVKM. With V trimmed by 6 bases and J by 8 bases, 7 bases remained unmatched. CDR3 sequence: CASRHGGTSGRGELFF. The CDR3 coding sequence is TGTGCCAGCAGACATGGTGGGACTAGCGGGAGGGGGGAGCTGTTTTTT.

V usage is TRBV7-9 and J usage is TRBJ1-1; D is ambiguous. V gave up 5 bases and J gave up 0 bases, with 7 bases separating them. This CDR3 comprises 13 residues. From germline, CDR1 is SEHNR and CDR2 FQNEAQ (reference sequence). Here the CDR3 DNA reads TGTGCCAGCAGCCAGTTGGTGAACACTGAAGCTTTCTTT. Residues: CASSQLVNTEAFF.

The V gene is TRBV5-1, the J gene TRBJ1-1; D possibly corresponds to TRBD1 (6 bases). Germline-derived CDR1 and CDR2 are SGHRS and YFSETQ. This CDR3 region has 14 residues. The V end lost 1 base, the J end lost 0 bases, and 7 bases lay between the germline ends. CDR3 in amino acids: CASSLTGMNTEAFF. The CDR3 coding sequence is TGCGCCAGCAGCTTGACAGGGATGAACACTGAAGCTTTCTTT.

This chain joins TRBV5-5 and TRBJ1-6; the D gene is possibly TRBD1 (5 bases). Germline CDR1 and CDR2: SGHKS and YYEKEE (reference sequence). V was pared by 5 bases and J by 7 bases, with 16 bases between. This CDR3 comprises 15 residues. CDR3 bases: TGTGCCAGCAGTTTTACCGGACAATCAAATTCACCCCTCCACTTT. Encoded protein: CASSFTGQSNSPLHF.

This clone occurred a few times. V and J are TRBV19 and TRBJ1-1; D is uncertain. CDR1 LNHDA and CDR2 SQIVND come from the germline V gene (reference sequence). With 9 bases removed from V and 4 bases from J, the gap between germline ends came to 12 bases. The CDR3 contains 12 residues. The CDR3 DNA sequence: TGTGCCAGCGGGGAGTTTGGCACTGAAGCTTTCTTT. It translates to CASGEFGTEAFF.

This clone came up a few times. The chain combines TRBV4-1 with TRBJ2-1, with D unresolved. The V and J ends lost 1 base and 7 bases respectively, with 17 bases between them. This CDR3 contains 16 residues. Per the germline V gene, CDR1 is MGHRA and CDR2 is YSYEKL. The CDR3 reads CASSQGAVASGNEQFF. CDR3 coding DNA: TGCGCCAGCAGCCAAGGCGCGGTGGCGTCTGGGAATGAGCAGTTCTTC.

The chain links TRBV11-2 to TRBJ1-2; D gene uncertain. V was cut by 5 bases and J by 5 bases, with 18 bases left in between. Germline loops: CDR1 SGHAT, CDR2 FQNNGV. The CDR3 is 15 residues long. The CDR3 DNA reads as TGTGCCAGCAGCGCAGGAGGGCGGGGAGGGTATGGCTACACCTTC. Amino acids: CASSAGGRGGYGYTF.

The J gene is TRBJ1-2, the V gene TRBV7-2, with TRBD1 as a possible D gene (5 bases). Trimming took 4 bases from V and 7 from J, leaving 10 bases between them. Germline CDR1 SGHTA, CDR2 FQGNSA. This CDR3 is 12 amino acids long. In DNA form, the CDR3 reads TGTGCCAGCAGCTCATCCCAGGGTGGCTACACCTTC. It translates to CASSSSQGGYTF.

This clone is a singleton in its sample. In DNA, the CDR3 is TGTGCCTGGGCAGGGCAGACGAACACTGAAGCTTTCTTT. Its protein is CAWAGQTNTEAFF. The rearrangement joins TRBV30 to TRBJ1-1, with D possibly matching TRBD1 (5 bases). This CDR3 spans 13 amino acids. The germline V gene encodes CDR1 GTSNPN and CDR2 SVGIG (reference sequence). The V end lost 5 bases, the J end lost 1 base, and 11 bases lay between the germline ends.

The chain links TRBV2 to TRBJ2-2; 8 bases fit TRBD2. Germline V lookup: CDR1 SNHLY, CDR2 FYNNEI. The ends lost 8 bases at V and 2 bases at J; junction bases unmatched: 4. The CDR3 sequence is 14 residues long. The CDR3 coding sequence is TGTGCCAGCCTCGCGGGAGGTAACACCGGGGAGCTGTTTTTT. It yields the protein CASLAGGNTGELFF.

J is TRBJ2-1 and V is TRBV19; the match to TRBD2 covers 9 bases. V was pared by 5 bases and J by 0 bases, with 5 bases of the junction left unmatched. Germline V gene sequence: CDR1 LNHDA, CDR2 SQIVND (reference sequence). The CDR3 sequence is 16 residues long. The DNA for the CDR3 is TGTGCCAGTAGTCTCCAAGCGGGGGGCTCCTACAATGAGCAGTTCTTC. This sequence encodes CASSLQAGGSYNEQFF.

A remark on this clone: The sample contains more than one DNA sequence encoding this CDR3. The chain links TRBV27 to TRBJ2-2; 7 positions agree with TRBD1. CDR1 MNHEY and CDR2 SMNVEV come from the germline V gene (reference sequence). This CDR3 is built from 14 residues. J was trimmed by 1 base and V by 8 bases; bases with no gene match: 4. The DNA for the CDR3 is TGTGCCAGCCGAACAGGGGTGAACACCGGGGAGCTGTTTTTT. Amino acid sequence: CASRTGVNTGELFF.

The chain's CDR3 is CASSVASNRGYEKLFF. The CDR3, as DNA: TGTGCCAGCAGCGTAGCATCGAACAGGGGATACGAAAAACTGTTTTTT. This chain joins TRBV9 and TRBJ1-4, with TRBD1 matching over 7 bases. This CDR3 comprises 16 residues. J gave up 8 bases and V 0 bases, and 10 bases lay outside the gene matches. In germline, CDR1 is SGDLS, CDR2 YYNGEE.

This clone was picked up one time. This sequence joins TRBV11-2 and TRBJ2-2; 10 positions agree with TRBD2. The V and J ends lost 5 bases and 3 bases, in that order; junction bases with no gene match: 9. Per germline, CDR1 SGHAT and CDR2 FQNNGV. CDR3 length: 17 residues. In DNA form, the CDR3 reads TGTGCCAGCAGCCAGCCCCTAGCGGGAGTGGACACCGGGGAGCTGTTTTTT. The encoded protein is CASSQPLAGVDTGELFF. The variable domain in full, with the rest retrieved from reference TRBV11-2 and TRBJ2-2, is EAGVAQSPRYKIIEKRQSVAFWCNPISGHATLYWYQQILGQGPKLLIQFQNNGVVDDSQLPKDRFSAERLKGVDSTLKIQPAKLEDSAVYLCASSQPLAGVDTGELFFGEGSRLTVL.

CDR3 nucleotide sequence: TGTGCCAGTAGCCCGCTGTCAGGCGGGTCCGCCACCGGGGAGCTGTTTTTT. Translating gives CASSPLSGGSATGELFF. This sequence joins TRBV19 and TRBJ2-2, with TRBD2 as a possible D gene (5 bases). The germline V gene has CDR1 LNHDA and CDR2 SQIVND (reference sequence). CDR3 length equals 17 residues. V was trimmed by 6 bases and J by 4 bases, leaving 21 bases between them.

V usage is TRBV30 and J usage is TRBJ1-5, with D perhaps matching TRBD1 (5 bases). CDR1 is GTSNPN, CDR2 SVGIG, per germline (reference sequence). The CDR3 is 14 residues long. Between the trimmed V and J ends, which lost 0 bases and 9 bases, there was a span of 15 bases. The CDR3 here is CAWSVAGPRRPQHF. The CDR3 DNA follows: TGTGCCTGGAGTGTAGCAGGGCCCAGGAGGCCCCAGCATTTT.

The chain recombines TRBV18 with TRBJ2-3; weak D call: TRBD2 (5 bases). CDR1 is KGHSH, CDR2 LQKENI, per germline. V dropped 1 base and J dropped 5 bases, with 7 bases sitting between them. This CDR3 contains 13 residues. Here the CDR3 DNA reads TGTGCCAGCTCACCACTCGGAGGAGATACGCAGTATTTT. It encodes CASSPLGGDTQYF.